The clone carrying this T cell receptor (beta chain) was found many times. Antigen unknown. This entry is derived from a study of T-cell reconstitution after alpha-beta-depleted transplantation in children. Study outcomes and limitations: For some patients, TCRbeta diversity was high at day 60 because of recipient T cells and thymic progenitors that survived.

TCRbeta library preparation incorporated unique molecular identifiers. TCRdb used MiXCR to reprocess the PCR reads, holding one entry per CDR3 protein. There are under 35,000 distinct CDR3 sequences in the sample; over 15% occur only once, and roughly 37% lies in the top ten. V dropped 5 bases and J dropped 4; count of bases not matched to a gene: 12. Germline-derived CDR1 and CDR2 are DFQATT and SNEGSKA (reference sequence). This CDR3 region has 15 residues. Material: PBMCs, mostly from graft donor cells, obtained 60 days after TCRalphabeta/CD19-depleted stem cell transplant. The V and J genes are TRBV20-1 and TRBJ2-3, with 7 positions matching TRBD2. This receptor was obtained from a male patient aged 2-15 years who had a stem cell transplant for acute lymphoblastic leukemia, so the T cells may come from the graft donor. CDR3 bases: TGCAGTGCTGGGCCGCGGGGGTGGGTGTCAGATACGCAGTATTTT. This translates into CSAGPRGWVSDTQYF.